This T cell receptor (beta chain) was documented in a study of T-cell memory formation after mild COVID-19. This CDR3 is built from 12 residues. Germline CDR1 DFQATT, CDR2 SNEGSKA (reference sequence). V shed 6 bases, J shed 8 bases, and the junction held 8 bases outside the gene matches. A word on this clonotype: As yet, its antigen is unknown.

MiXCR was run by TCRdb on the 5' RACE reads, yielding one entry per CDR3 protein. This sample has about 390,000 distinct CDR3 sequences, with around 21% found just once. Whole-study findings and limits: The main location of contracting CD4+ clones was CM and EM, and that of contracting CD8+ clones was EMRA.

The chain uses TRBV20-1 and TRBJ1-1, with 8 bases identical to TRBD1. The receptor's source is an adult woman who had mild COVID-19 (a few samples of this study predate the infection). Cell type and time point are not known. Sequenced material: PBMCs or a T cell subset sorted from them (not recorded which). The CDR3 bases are TGCAGTGCGCCAGACAGGGGTAGGGAAGCTTTCTTT. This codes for CSAPDRGREAFF.